The T cell receptor (beta chain) described here comes from a study of blood T cell repertoires in COVID-19. Study-wide background: Material from acute and convalescent COVID-19 was sourced from the United States, Italy and Spain. T cells, B-cell-depleted T cells, or PBMCs supplied cDNA or gDNA.

As handled by the study authors: By means of reference gene primer amplification, nucleated cell counts were estimated. Assay used: immunoSEQ multiplex PCR; TCRdb lists only in-frame clones, some missing. The D gene and trimming were derived from the DNA, and the V and J assignments and clone size from that table. This sample yields under 150,000 clones, of which approximately 80% are seen a single time; 7% to 10% belongs to the top ten. This CDR3 is 14 amino acids long. The V gene end was trimmed by 5 bases and the J gene end by 10 bases; junction bases not matched to a gene: 11. Per the germline V gene, CDR1 is LNHDA and CDR2 is SQIVND (reference sequence).

Sequenced input: peripheral blood. The TCR sequence derives from a human donor with acute or convalescent COVID-19. The donor label of this sample is uncertain. This sequence joins TRBV19 and TRBJ1-5; 7 positions match TRBD1. CDR3 bases: TGTGCCAGTAGTCTACACAGGGGCCTGGTTCCCCAGCATTTT. Encoded protein: CASSLHRGLVPQHF.